This T cell receptor (beta chain) stems from a study of cytotoxic CD8 clonotypes in ibrutinib-treated CLL. Sequencing was performed with immunoSEQ multiplex PCR; in TCRdb, only in-frame clones are kept and a portion is missing. The table shows 100,000 to 150,000 clones, with 70% to 90% occurring only once. Genomic DNA (approximately 2.1 micrograms) was obtained from cryopreserved PBMCs for construction of TCR beta libraries. The specimen comprised PBMCs, sampled after 24 months of ibrutinib treatment. This TCR came from a human donor with chronic lymphocytic leukemia.

CDR3 sequence reads: CASSSRTSASYNEQFF. CDR3 nucleotide sequence: TGTGCCAGCAGCTCGCGGACTAGCGCTTCCTACAATGAGCAGTTCTTC. The V gene is TRBV7-3, the J gene TRBJ2-1, with 9 bases identical to TRBD2. J was trimmed by 1 base and V by 4 bases; bases with no gene match: 5. CDR1 SGHTA and CDR2 FQGTGA come from the germline V gene. The CDR3 sequence is 16 residues long. The entire variable domain, with the rest obtained from reference TRBV7-3 and TRBJ2-1, is as follows: GAGVSQTPSNKVTEKGKYVELRCDPISGHTALYWYRQSLGQGPEFLIYFQGTGAADDSGLPNDRFFAVRPEGSVSTLKIQRTERGDSAVYLCASSSRTSASYNEQFFGPGTRLTVL.